Sequencing of this T cell receptor (beta chain) was carried out in a study of graft-versus-host responses after intestinal transplantation. Worth noting for this clone: Its antigen is unidentified.

Produced via immunoSEQ multiplex PCR; TCRdb's table is partial and in-frame only. Among approximately 85,000 clones listed, approximately 90% were seen once. Study observations and caveats: Researchers found peak circulating GvH clone levels linked to early post-transplant HvG declines. The authors found GvH clones in recipient marrow, some appearing first in ileum or blood. Graft-donor T cell macrochimerism in patients accompanied high graft-versus-host to host-versus-graft clonal ratios in allografts.

CDR3 length equals 13 residues. Per the germline V gene, CDR1 is GTSNPN and CDR2 is SVGIG (reference sequence). With V trimmed by 1 base and J by 5 bases, 4 bases remained unmatched. The TCR originated in a human donor who was the organ donor for an intestinal transplant. The input for sequencing was unstimulated CD8+ T cells sorted from spleen or lymph node cells, taken before transplant. J is TRBJ1-2 and V is TRBV30; 7 positions agree with TRBD1. CDR3 nucleotide sequence: TGTGCCTGGAGTGGGGGACAGCTTTATGGCTACACCTTC. It yields the protein CAWSGGQLYGYTF.